The 29 T cell receptor beta chains given below trace back to one sample, sequenced in a study of blood T cell repertoires in COVID-19 (dated by TCRdb to 2018 to 2021). Libraries were constructed by the immunoSEQ multiplex PCR assay. The table comes from immuneACCESS by way of TCRdb, which keeps in-frame sequences with V and J called. Part of the clones is missing from these tables; in studies checked, under half for an unresolved V gene and the rest for unknown reasons. The sample yields 220,000 or so clones; around 82% were counted once. The ten largest clones take up around 3.1% of the sample. Sequenced sample: peripheral blood. Receptors were obtained from a woman under 40 who had recovered from COVID-19.

The gene calls are TRBV10-3 and TRBJ1-2; TRBD1 might be the D (6 bases). Germline lookup yields CDR1 ENHRY and CDR2 SYGVKD. The CDR3 sequence is 13 residues long. V was clipped by 2 bases and J by 4 bases, with 8 bases between them. The chain's CDR3 is CAISEGQSYGYTF. For the CDR3, the DNA is TGTGCCATCAGTGAGGGACAGAGCTATGGCTACACCTTC.

V is TRBV4-2 and J is TRBJ2-1; TRBD1 matches 10 bases. V lost 2 bases and J lost 9; bases outside the gene matches: 16. Germline-derived CDR1 and CDR2 are LGHNA and YNFKEQ. This CDR3 spans 18 amino acids. CDR3 bases: TGTGCCAGCAGCCAACCTTTTCTGACAGGGGGCGGAAAACCTGAGCAGTTCTTC. Its translation is CASSQPFLTGGGKPEQFF.

J is TRBJ1-1 and V is TRBV29-1; D perhaps matches TRBD1 (5 bases). Per germline, CDR1 SQVTM and CDR2 ANQGSEA. This CDR3 spans 12 amino acids. The ends were cut back, 7 bases at V and 4 bases at J, with 13 bases in the middle. This CDR3 is CSASNGATEAFF. CDR3 DNA: TGCAGCGCCTCAAATGGGGCCACTGAAGCTTTCTTT.

The V gene is TRBV3-1 (or the pseudogene TRBV3-2), the J gene TRBJ2-1; 12 positions agree with TRBD2. CDR1 is LGHDT, CDR2 YNNKEL, per germline (reference sequence). The CDR3 loop spans 17 amino acids. V shed 2 bases, J shed 7 bases, and the junction held 9 bases outside the gene matches. CDR3 sequence: CASSQQASGRARNEQFF. For the CDR3, the DNA is TGTGCCAGCAGCCAACAGGCTAGCGGGAGGGCCAGGAATGAGCAGTTCTTC.

The V call is TRBV30, the J call TRBJ2-1, with unresolved D. V was trimmed by 2 bases and J by 8 bases, leaving 7 bases between them. Looked up from germline, CDR1 is GTSNPN and CDR2 is SVGIG (reference sequence). This CDR3 comprises 11 residues. CDR3 in DNA: TGTGCCTGGAGTCGTCGTTATGAGCAGTTCTTC. Amino acid sequence: CAWSRRYEQFF.

This clone appeared many times. This chain connects TRBV27 to TRBJ2-3; 9 bases fit TRBD1. The CDR3 totals 16 residues. CDR1 and CDR2 from the germline V gene are MNHEY and SMNVEV (reference sequence). J lost 5 bases, V lost 5 bases, and 11 bases had no gene match. CDR3 in amino acids: CASSPGQGPQVDTQYF. CDR3 in DNA: TGTGCCAGCAGTCCAGGACAGGGGCCACAAGTAGATACGCAGTATTTT.

The rearrangement uses TRBV25-1 and TRBJ1-2; D call uncertain. Trimming pared 4 bases from V and 5 bases from J, leaving 8 bases between. The CDR3 covers 12 residues. Germline assignment: CDR1 MGHDK and CDR2 SYGVNS. CDR3 residues: CASSVGLYGYTF. The CDR3, as DNA: TGTGCCAGCAGTGTGGGCCTTTATGGCTACACCTTC.

The rearrangement joins TRBV10-2 to TRBJ2-5; 14 nucleotides align to TRBD2. The CDR3 runs 15 residues. After removal of 5 bases from V and 5 bases from J, the junction contained 4 bases not matched to a gene. Looked up from germline, CDR1 is WSHSY and CDR2 is SAAADI. CDR3 loop: CASSLTSGREETQYF. Written as DNA, the CDR3 is TGCGCCAGCAGTTTGACTAGCGGGAGGGAGGAGACCCAGTACTTC.

The V call is TRBV6-4, the J call TRBJ2-2, with D perhaps matching TRBD1 (6 bases). This CDR3 region has 12 residues. CDR1 is MRHNA and CDR2 is SNTAGT in the germline V gene. V was cut by 6 bases and J by 5 bases, with 7 bases left in between. The CDR3 DNA follows: TGTGCCAGCAGAACAGGGACCGGGGAGCTGTTTTTT. Its protein product is CASRTGTGELFF.

The V and J genes are TRBV7-3 and TRBJ2-5; possible D gene TRBD1, 5 bases. The CDR3 runs 15 residues. CDR1 and CDR2 (germline): SGHTA, FQGTGA. V was shortened by 6 bases and J by 1 base, with 15 bases between the two germline ends. This chain's CDR3 is CASSEHVGAQETQYF. CDR3 nucleotide sequence: TGTGCCAGCAGTGAGCACGTAGGGGCCCAAGAGACCCAGTACTTC.

This clone came up a few times. CDR3 DNA sequence: TGTGCCAGCAGCCCAAAACAGGGGGTGAACACTGAAGCTTTCTTT. Translation gives CASSPKQGVNTEAFF. The chain uses TRBV11-2 and TRBJ1-1; 8 positions match TRBD1. J gave up 0 bases and V 5 bases, and 5 bases lay outside the gene matches. This CDR3 spans 15 amino acids. Germline CDR1 reads SGHAT; CDR2 reads FQNNGV.

In this sample, this clone turned up a few times. This chain uses TRBV19 with TRBJ1-2, with TRBD1 matching over 7 bases. V was clipped by 7 bases and J by 6 bases; unmatched bases: 14. CDR3 length equals 15 residues. CDR1 and CDR2 from the germline V gene are LNHDA and SQIVND (reference sequence). In DNA form, the CDR3 reads TGTGCCAGTAACTCCCAAAGACAGGGAATGGATGGCTACACCTTC. Translating gives CASNSQRQGMDGYTF.

The genes are TRBV7-2 and TRBJ1-2, with TRBD1 identical over 10 bases. J lost 6 bases, V lost 4 bases, and 2 bases had no gene match. The CDR3 sequence is 13 residues long. Germline CDR1 reads SGHTA; CDR2 reads FQGNSA. The CDR3 DNA reads as TGTGCCAGCAGCTCGGGACAGGGGAATGGCTACACCTTC. It is translated as CASSSGQGNGYTF.

In this sample, this clone turned up once. CDR3 loop: CASSPIERGTFAYNEQFF. Written as DNA, the CDR3 is TGTGCCAGCAGCCCGATCGAACGGGGGACTTTTGCCTACAATGAGCAGTTCTTC. This chain joins TRBV14 and TRBJ2-1, with D tentatively TRBD2 (6 bases). CDR3 length: 18 residues. Germline V gene data show CDR1 as SGHDN and CDR2 as FVKESK. V gave up 4 bases and J gave up 2 bases, with 21 bases separating them.

The chain is built from TRBV11-2 and TRBJ1-2, with 7 bases identical to TRBD1. The junction had 13 bases not matched to a gene; V was cut back by 0 bases and J by 0 bases. The CDR3 extends over 19 amino acids. The germline V gene has CDR1 SGHAT and CDR2 FQNNGV. This CDR3 is CASSLDLGTEFTANYGYTF. The CDR3 DNA reads as TGTGCCAGCAGCTTAGATCTAGGGACAGAGTTCACCGCTAACTATGGCTACACCTTC.

DNA for the CDR3: TGTGCCAGCAGCCCTAATTATAGCAATCAGCCCCAGCATTTT. It yields the protein CASSPNYSNQPQHF. The chain has TRBV7-9 and TRBJ1-5, with D unresolved. Trimming pared 5 bases from V and 0 bases from J, leaving 8 bases between. Looked up from germline, CDR1 is SEHNR and CDR2 is FQNEAQ (reference sequence). This CDR3 is built from 14 residues. Full variable domain (outside the CDR3, taken from reference TRBV7-9 and TRBJ1-5): DTGVSQNPRHKITKRGQNVTFRCDPISEHNRLYWYRQTLGQGPEFLTYFQNEAQLEKSRLLSDRFSAERPKGSFSTLEIQRTEQGDSAMYLCASSPNYSNQPQHFGDGTRLSIL.

The rearrangement joins TRBV11-2 to TRBJ2-1, with D possibly TRBD1 on 6 matching bases. V was trimmed by 5 bases and J by 2 bases, leaving 16 bases between them. CDR3 length: 16 amino acids. Germline V lookup: CDR1 SGHAT, CDR2 FQNNGV. The CDR3 reads CASSPWDIDPYNEQFF. The CDR3 DNA reads TGTGCCAGCAGCCCATGGGACATCGACCCCTACAATGAGCAGTTCTTC.

This chain joins TRBV2 and TRBJ2-7; 11 nucleotides agree with TRBD2. The V and J ends lost 4 bases and 6 bases, in that order; junction bases with no gene match: 2. Germline CDR1 reads SNHLY; CDR2 reads FYNNEI. The CDR3 consists of 13 residues. The CDR3 is CASSGLAGTEQYF. The CDR3 bases are TGTGCCAGCAGTGGACTAGCGGGAACCGAGCAGTACTTC.

The chain links TRBV27 to TRBJ2-1; 10 bases agree with TRBD2. V was pared by 4 bases and J by 9 bases, with 12 bases of the junction left unmatched. This CDR3 spans 16 amino acids. The V gene's germline CDR1 is MNHEY and CDR2 SMNVEV (reference sequence). CDR3 bases: TGTGCCAGCAGTTCCCCAGGAGCGGGAGGGCCGGGTGAGCAGTTCTTC. Translated: CASSSPGAGGPGEQFF.

The rearrangement joins TRBV15 to TRBJ1-2, with 7 bases fitting TRBD1. Unmatched junction bases numbered 5, after V lost 0 bases and J lost 7 bases. The CDR3 contains 14 residues. Germline CDR1 and CDR2: LNHNV and YYDKDF (reference sequence). The chain's CDR3 is CATSRDATGTGYTF. The CDR3, as DNA: TGTGCCACCAGCAGAGATGCGACAGGGACTGGCTACACCTTC.

This chain uses TRBV15 with TRBJ1-5, with D maybe TRBD1 (5 bases). The CDR3 contains 17 residues. The V end lost 3 bases, the J end lost 4 bases, and 19 bases lay between the germline ends. The germline CDR1 and CDR2 sequences are LNHNV and YYDKDF (reference sequence). The CDR3 spells CATSSGTIFNLNQPQHF. CDR3 bases: TGTGCCACCAGCAGCGGGACTATATTCAATTTAAATCAGCCCCAGCATTTT.

The chain recombines TRBV28 with TRBJ1-2; D call uncertain. This CDR3 has 14 amino acids. The V gene's germline CDR1 is MDHEN and CDR2 SYDVKM. V gave up 1 base and J gave up 7 bases, with 13 bases separating them. CDR3 residues: CASSLSRRPPGYTF. The DNA of the CDR3 is TGTGCCAGCAGTTTATCAAGGAGGCCCCCTGGCTACACCTTC.

J is TRBJ2-5 and V is TRBV2; D is perhaps TRBD1 (6 bases). This CDR3 is built from 15 residues. Trimming took off 5 bases at V and 3 bases at J, with 16 bases between the two ends. Germline CDR1 and CDR2: SNHLY and FYNNEI. The CDR3: CASSPLGAEEETQYF. The CDR3 DNA reads as TGTGCCAGCAGTCCCCTGGGGGCTGAGGAAGAGACCCAGTACTTC.

The chain employs TRBV12-3 or TRBV12-4 and TRBJ2-1, with unresolved D. The CDR3 runs 12 residues. The V end was cut by 3 bases, the J end by 5 bases, with 5 bases between. The CDR3 spells CASSFLDNEQFF. The CDR3 coding sequence is TGTGCCAGCAGTTTTCTTGACAATGAGCAGTTCTTC.

This clone was detected a few times. The chain is built from TRBV30 and TRBJ1-6; TRBD1 is a possible D gene (6 bases). This CDR3 is built from 13 residues. CDR1 and CDR2 from the germline V gene are GTSNPN and SVGIG (reference sequence). With 4 bases removed from V and 9 bases from J, the gap between germline ends came to 13 bases. The CDR3 here is CAWTGTRGSPLHF. Here the CDR3 DNA reads TGTGCCTGGACCGGGACACGGGGTTCACCCCTCCACTTT.

Note on this clone: In the same sample, other DNA sequences code for this CDR3. This chain uses TRBV27 with TRBJ1-5; D is possibly TRBD1 (5 bases). In germline, CDR1 is MNHEY, CDR2 SMNVEV (reference sequence). V was pared by 6 bases and J by 4 bases, with 10 bases between. The CDR3 covers 13 residues. The CDR3 reads CASSPGGNQPQHF. The CDR3 DNA reads as TGTGCCAGCAGCCCTGGGGGGAATCAGCCCCAGCATTTT.

The chain employs TRBV28 and TRBJ2-7, with 8 bases that match TRBD2. V shed 7 bases and J 5 bases; nucleotides not matched to a gene: 10. CDR3 length equals 14 residues. CDR1 is MDHEN and CDR2 is SYDVKM in the germline V gene. CDR3 nucleotide sequence: TGTGCCAGCACAGGACTAGCCAGGTCCAACGAGCAGTACTTC. Its protein product is CASTGLARSNEQYF.

This sequence joins TRBV19 and TRBJ2-3; 12 nucleotides match TRBD1. V was clipped by 5 bases and J by 4 bases; unmatched bases: 4. The CDR3 is made up of 15 amino acids. Germline V gene data show CDR1 as LNHDA and CDR2 as SQIVND (reference sequence). The CDR3 region is CASSGDRGRPDTQYF. The DNA for the CDR3 is TGTGCCAGTAGTGGGGACAGGGGGCGCCCAGATACGCAGTATTTT.

The chain links TRBV25-1 to TRBJ2-4, with D perhaps TRBD2 (6 bases). The germline CDR1 and CDR2 sequences are MGHDK and SYGVNS. Trimming shortened V by 5 bases and J by 6 bases, and 11 bases separated the two germline ends. The CDR3 is 13 residues long. Here the CDR3 DNA reads TGTGCCAGCAGTCGGGGGTCCGTAAACATTCAGTACTTC. Translation gives CASSRGSVNIQYF.